The TCR beta chain described here comes from a study of early T cells in non-severe SARS-CoV-2 infection. TCRdb reprocessed the 5' RACE reads via MiXCR and lists one record per CDR3 protein. Of 29,000 or so distinct CDR3 sequences in the sample, 4.5% were seen once. The germline gives CDR1 MNHEY, CDR2 SVGAGI. The CDR3 loop spans 14 amino acids. Trimming pared 5 bases from V and 6 bases from J, leaving 14 bases between. This TCR was sampled from an adult who was a healthcare worker with PCR-confirmed SARS-CoV-2 infection or an uninfected control (not recorded which). The J gene is TRBJ2-1, the V gene TRBV6-5, with D possibly called TRBD1 or TRBD2 (5 bases each). Sequenced material: whole blood. The CDR3 bases are TGTGCCAGCAGTCTATATAGGGGACCCAATGAGCAGTTCTTC. Translated: CASSLYRGPNEQFF.